Each of the 32 T cell receptor beta chains below was sequenced from the same sample in a study of control samples from healthy donors and cancer patients. The method was immunoSEQ multiplex PCR; TCRdb's version includes in-frame clones alone and lacks a portion of them. The table shows around 150,000 clones, with roughly 90% occurring only once. The specimen sequenced was blood. These receptors were obtained from a man aged 25 to 40 in good health.

This clone has only one observation. The chain is built from TRBV27 and TRBJ2-5; TRBD1 might be the D (5 bases). Trimming cost V 6 bases and J 7 bases, with 33 bases left between them. The CDR3 covers 19 residues. The V gene's germline CDR1 is MNHEY and CDR2 SMNVEV (reference sequence). The CDR3 DNA is TGTGCCAGCAGCTCATCAGGGTTGCCATCGATGTCCTTGGTGGGGACCCAGTACTTC. Translating it yields CASSSSGLPSMSLVGTQYF.

The rearrangement links TRBV6-5 to TRBJ1-1, with 8 bases matching TRBD1. From germline, CDR1 is MNHEY and CDR2 SVGAGI. The junction had 8 bases not matched to a gene; V was cut back by 8 bases and J by 3 bases. The CDR3 totals 14 residues. The CDR3 spells CASVSGQGHTEAFF. CDR3 sequence (DNA): TGTGCCAGCGTATCTGGACAGGGTCACACTGAAGCTTTCTTT.

The chain combines TRBV14 with TRBJ2-4; no definite D call. The CDR3 covers 14 residues. CDR1 is SGHDN and CDR2 is FVKESK in the germline V gene. With 1 base removed from V and 0 bases from J, the gap between germline ends came to 4 bases. The CDR3 loop reads CASSQASAKNIQYF. Written as DNA, the CDR3 is TGTGCCAGCAGCCAAGCCTCAGCCAAAAACATTCAGTACTTC.

A single count supports this clone. The chain has TRBV7-8 and TRBJ1-5, with D uncertain. V was cut by 7 bases and J by 0 bases, with 16 bases left in between. Germline V gives CDR1 SGHVS, CDR2 FQNEAQ. The CDR3 has 16 residues. The CDR3 region is CASTLGGPASNQPQHF. CDR3 nucleotide sequence: TGTGCCAGCACCCTTGGAGGTCCTGCTAGCAATCAGCCCCAGCATTTT.

The chain combines TRBV3-1 (or the pseudogene TRBV3-2) with TRBJ2-3; D is unclear. The germline gives CDR1 LGHDT, CDR2 YNNKEL (reference sequence). This CDR3 region has 13 residues. Trimming cost V 4 bases and J 3 bases, with 8 bases left between them. The CDR3, as DNA: TGTGCCAGCAGCCCCTCCTTTACAGATACGCAGTATTTT. Protein sequence: CASSPSFTDTQYF.

This chain joins TRBV19 and TRBJ1-6, with TRBD1 as a possible D gene (5 bases). Germline lookup yields CDR1 LNHDA and CDR2 SQIVND (reference sequence). Trimming pared 9 bases from V and 2 bases from J, leaving 17 bases between. CDR3 length equals 16 residues. The CDR3 DNA sequence: TGTGCCAGCGCCCGGGACTCCGGACCCTATAATTCACCCCTCCACTTT. Its translation is CASARDSGPYNSPLHF.

The V call is TRBV11-2, the J call TRBJ1-2; 7 positions agree with TRBD1. The germline V gene has CDR1 SGHAT and CDR2 FQNNGV. This CDR3 comprises 17 residues. Trimming removed 2 bases from V and 6 bases from J; junction bases left unmatched: 15. CDR3 in amino acids: CASSLSERGRIADGYTF. CDR3 coding DNA: TGTGCCAGCAGCTTATCTGAGAGGGGGCGGATAGCAGATGGCTACACCTTC.

The chain combines TRBV7-9 with TRBJ1-1; perhaps TRBD1 as D (5 bases). The CDR3 runs to 11 residues. Germline lookup yields CDR1 SEHNR and CDR2 FQNEAQ (reference sequence). V was shortened by 5 bases and J by 7 bases, with 8 bases between the two germline ends. This CDR3 reads CASSRQLEAFF. As DNA, the CDR3 is TGTGCCAGCAGCAGACAGCTTGAAGCTTTCTTT. Based on the CDR3 plus reference TRBV7-9 and TRBJ1-1, the full variable domain is DTGVSQNPRHKITKRGQNVTFRCDPISEHNRLYWYRQTLGQGPEFLTYFQNEAQLEKSRLLSDRFSAERPKGSFSTLEIQRTEQGDSAMYLCASSRQLEAFFGQGTRLTVV.

A few counts support this clone. The chain recombines TRBV7-2 with TRBJ2-1, with 8 nucleotides matching TRBD2. Losses at the gene ends were 5 bases for V and 4 bases for J; bases not matched to a gene: 10. The CDR3 has 16 residues. Germline V gene lookup returns CDR1 SGHTA and CDR2 FQGNSA. CDR3 amino acids: CASSTRRLARYNEQFF. The CDR3 DNA reads as TGTGCCAGCAGCACCAGACGACTAGCGCGTTACAATGAGCAGTTCTTC.

The J gene is TRBJ2-3, the V gene TRBV14, with D perhaps matching TRBD2 (7 bases). Germline values: CDR1 SGHDN, CDR2 FVKESK. The CDR3 is made up of 16 amino acids. V lost 4 bases, J lost 2 bases, and 16 bases lay in between. The CDR3 region has the DNA TGTGCCAGCAGCCTCGGTGAGGGGGGGGACACAGATACGCAGTATTTT. Amino acid sequence: CASSLGEGGDTDTQYF.

The CDR3 reads CASSLGTGWGSPLHF. The CDR3 DNA is TGTGCCAGCAGCCTTGGGACAGGGTGGGGATCACCCCTCCACTTT. This chain uses TRBV5-4 with TRBJ1-6, with TRBD1 matching 9 bases. The CDR3 has 15 amino acids. With 4 bases clipped from V and 10 bases from J, the junction kept 9 bases outside the gene matches. Germline assignment: CDR1 SGHNT and CDR2 YYREEE (reference sequence).

The chain is built from TRBV2 and TRBJ1-5; no firm D call. V was shortened by 2 bases and J by 0 bases, with 5 bases between the two germline ends. This CDR3 is built from 14 residues. Germline lookup yields CDR1 SNHLY and CDR2 FYNNEI. The CDR3 is CASSERVSNQPQHF. The CDR3 nucleotides are TGTGCCAGCAGTGAACGGGTTAGCAATCAGCCCCAGCATTTT.

This chain joins TRBV7-9 and TRBJ2-3; 12 bases map to TRBD2. V gave up 2 bases and J gave up 4 bases; unmatched junction bases: 4. Germline assignment: CDR1 SEHNR and CDR2 FQNEAQ (reference sequence). The CDR3 sequence is 16 residues long. CDR3 sequence reads: CASSLTTSGSADTQYF. The CDR3 nucleotides read TGTGCCAGCAGCTTAACGACTAGCGGGAGCGCAGATACGCAGTATTTT.

The CDR3 sequence is CASSESRGWWFGYTF. The CDR3 region has the DNA TGTGCCAGCAGTGAATCCCGGGGGTGGTGGTTCGGCTACACCTTC. The chain employs TRBV25-1 and TRBJ1-2, with a weak D call TRBD1 (5 bases). The CDR3 contains 15 residues. In germline, CDR1 is MGHDK, CDR2 SYGVNS. Trimming removed 1 base at V and 8 bases at J, with 17 bases between.

The chain links TRBV27 to TRBJ2-1, with a weak D call TRBD2 (6 bases). Germline loops: CDR1 MNHEY, CDR2 SMNVEV (reference sequence). The CDR3 covers 14 residues. Between the trimmed V and J ends, which lost 3 bases and 10 bases, there was a span of 16 bases. CDR3 sequence (DNA): TGTGCCAGCAGTTTCGAGGGCGGGGTTCAGGAGCAGTTCTTC. It yields the protein CASSFEGGVQEQFF.

CDR3 in DNA: TGTGCCAGCAGCCTCAGGACCTCGAGCGGGGTCACAGATACGCAGTATTTT. This sequence encodes CASSLRTSSGVTDTQYF. V usage is TRBV5-4 and J usage is TRBJ2-3; 7 nucleotides match TRBD2. The CDR3 spans 17 residues. The ends lost 4 bases at V and 2 bases at J; junction bases unmatched: 13. Germline CDR1 SGHNT, CDR2 YYREEE (reference sequence).

The chain uses TRBV14 and TRBJ1-4; D possibly corresponds to TRBD1 (5 bases). V lost 4 bases to trimming and J lost 3 bases, with 24 bases between them. CDR1 is SGHDN and CDR2 is FVKESK in the germline V gene. The CDR3 sequence is 19 residues long. Here the CDR3 reads CASSPGTARLYGANEKLFF. In DNA, the CDR3 is TGTGCCAGCAGCCCGGGGACGGCACGCTTGTATGGAGCTAATGAAAAACTGTTTTTT.

The chain employs TRBV9 and TRBJ1-1; no reliable D call. Germline-derived CDR1 and CDR2 are SGDLS and YYNGEE. The V end lost 0 bases, the J end lost 0 bases, and 9 bases lay between the germline ends. This CDR3 spans 15 amino acids. CDR3 DNA sequence: TGTGCCAGCAGCGTAGATCCGGAGATGAACACTGAAGCTTTCTTT. Translated, it gives CASSVDPEMNTEAFF.

As DNA, the CDR3 is TGTGCCAGCAGTTTACGACCGACAGGGGGATTGAGAGGCACAGATACGCAGTATTTT. Amino acid sequence: CASSLRPTGGLRGTDTQYF. V gene TRBV27 combines with J gene TRBJ2-3; 9 bases fit TRBD1. This CDR3 has 19 residues. The germline gives CDR1 MNHEY, CDR2 SMNVEV (reference sequence). Germline trimming cut 2 bases from V and 1 base from J; bases unmatched to any gene: 13.

V and J are TRBV28 and TRBJ1-5; the D gene is possibly TRBD1 (5 bases). V shed 2 bases and J shed 2 bases, with 13 bases lying between them. The CDR3 has 16 residues. Germline CDR1 and CDR2: MDHEN and SYDVKM. The CDR3 loop reads CASSLQGTQGNQPQHF. For the CDR3, the DNA is TGTGCCAGCAGTTTACAAGGGACCCAGGGCAATCAGCCCCAGCATTTT.

The gene calls are TRBV5-1 and TRBJ1-1; possible D gene TRBD1, 6 bases. The CDR3 runs to 17 residues. Germline V CDR1 and CDR2: SGHRS, YFSETQ. The ends were cut back, 4 bases at V and 1 base at J, with 20 bases in the middle. The CDR3 nucleotides are TGCGCCAGCAGCGGAAGGGGGGGAACCGGGAAGAACACTGAAGCTTTCTTT. This encodes CASSGRGGTGKNTEAFF.

This chain joins TRBV5-5 and TRBJ1-5; 12 bases are a match to TRBD1. CDR3 length: 15 residues. CDR1 and CDR2 (germline): SGHKS, YYEKEE (reference sequence). Germline trimming cut 4 bases from V and 6 bases from J; bases unmatched to any gene: 5. CDR3 sequence (DNA): TGTGCCAGCAGCGCCGGGACAGGGGGCGGTCAGCCCCAGCATTTT. It translates to CASSAGTGGGQPQHF.

This chain uses TRBV5-1 with TRBJ2-6, with D possibly being TRBD1 or TRBD2 (5 bases each). Germline V lookup: CDR1 SGHRS, CDR2 YFSETQ. V lost 4 bases and J 2 bases, leaving 13 bases between the germline ends. The CDR3 spans 16 residues. The DNA for the CDR3 is TGCGCCAGCAGCCTCTCTGGGGGTACTGGGGCCAACGTCCTGACTTTC. As protein: CASSLSGGTGANVLTF.

The V call is TRBV19, the J call TRBJ2-6, with 7 bases matching TRBD1. CDR1 is LNHDA, CDR2 SQIVND, per germline (reference sequence). CDR3 length: 18 amino acids. The trim removed 5 bases at V and 0 bases at J, leaving 10 bases unmatched. CDR3 in amino acids: CASSQVYRGNSGANVLTF. CDR3 in DNA: TGTGCCAGTAGTCAGGTGTACAGGGGAAACTCTGGGGCCAACGTCCTGACTTTC.

The rearrangement joins TRBV28 to TRBJ1-5; no reliable D call. Germline V lookup: CDR1 MDHEN, CDR2 SYDVKM. The CDR3 is 14 residues long. The V gene lost 2 bases and the J gene lost 4 bases, with 9 bases spanning the gap. CDR3: CASSLVYANQPQHF. CDR3 coding DNA: TGTGCCAGCAGTTTAGTTTATGCTAATCAGCCCCAGCATTTT.

The genes are TRBV30 and TRBJ1-5; 9 bases align to TRBD1. This CDR3 is built from 19 residues. V trimming: 4 bases; J trimming: 5 bases; junction bases outside the gene matches: 21. Germline CDR1 reads GTSNPN; CDR2 reads SVGIG (reference sequence). The CDR3 DNA follows: TGTGCCTGGAACCCCGGGACAGGGTTTAACGGGGGGCTGGATCAGCCCCAGCATTTT. Translated: CAWNPGTGFNGGLDQPQHF. The entire variable domain, with the rest obtained from reference TRBV30 and TRBJ1-5, is as follows: SQTIHQWPATLVQPVGSPLSLECTVEGTSNPNLYWYRQAAGRGLQLLFYSVGIGQISSEVPQNLSASRPQDRQFILSSKKLLLSDSGFYLCAWNPGTGFNGGLDQPQHFGDGTRLSIL.

Here the CDR3 reads CASSPPGRRSTDTQYF. DNA for the CDR3: TGTGCCAGCAGCCCCCCCGGCAGGCGGAGCACAGATACGCAGTATTTT. V usage is TRBV7-9 and J usage is TRBJ2-3; D remains ambiguous. CDR1 and CDR2 from the germline V gene are SEHNR and FQNEAQ (reference sequence). This CDR3 comprises 16 residues. V lost 5 bases to trimming and J lost 0 bases, with 15 bases between them.

The CDR3, as DNA: TGTGCCAGCAGCTTGGACTACCAATCCTACAATGAGCAGTTCTTC. Translation: CASSLDYQSYNEQFF. V is TRBV5-6 and J is TRBJ2-1; D is unclear. The CDR3 covers 15 residues. The germline gives CDR1 SGHDT, CDR2 YYEEEE. Trimming took off 0 bases at V and 1 base at J, with 8 bases between the two ends.

This sequence joins TRBV6-5 and TRBJ2-7, with TRBD1 identical over 8 bases. The CDR3 loop spans 14 amino acids. Germline values: CDR1 MNHEY, CDR2 SVGAGI. With 6 bases clipped from V and 2 bases from J, the junction kept 6 bases outside the gene matches. CDR3 in amino acids: CASSLRTGPYEQYF. The CDR3 DNA reads TGTGCCAGCAGCCTTAGGACAGGGCCCTACGAGCAGTACTTC.

This chain joins TRBV7-9 and TRBJ1-4; the D gene is possibly TRBD1 (6 bases). V lost 1 base, J lost 4 bases, and 10 bases lay in between. Germline CDR1 and CDR2: SEHNR and FQNEAQ (reference sequence). This CDR3 is built from 15 residues. CDR3 residues: CASSLEGGNNEKLFF. The CDR3 DNA reads TGTGCCAGCAGCTTAGAGGGGGGGAATAATGAAAAACTGTTTTTT.

The chain is built from TRBV28 and TRBJ2-7; 9 nucleotides align to TRBD2. The CDR3 has 15 residues. Losses at the gene ends were 2 bases for V and 3 bases for J; bases not matched to a gene: 5. Per the germline V gene, CDR1 is MDHEN and CDR2 is SYDVKM. This CDR3 reads CASSLTSGRVYEQYF. In DNA, the CDR3 is TGTGCCAGCAGTTTAACTAGCGGGCGTGTCTACGAGCAGTACTTC.

The V gene is TRBV2, the J gene TRBJ1-5; D uncertain. This CDR3 region has 13 residues. V was pared by 1 base and J by 5 bases, with 6 bases between. CDR1 SNHLY and CDR2 FYNNEI come from the germline V gene. CDR3 DNA: TGTGCCAGCAGTGAAGTCCCCTATCAGCCCCAGCATTTT. Encoded protein: CASSEVPYQPQHF.